This T cell receptor beta chain was recorded in a study of blood T cell repertoires in COVID-19. Only in-frame clones appear in the TCRdb table, and some are missing; sequencing was by immunoSEQ multiplex PCR. The table includes 150,000 or so clones, 65% to 85% detected once. The CDR3 length is 14 residues. Germline-derived CDR1 and CDR2 are SGHVS and FQNEAQ. V gave up 4 bases and J gave up 4 bases; unmatched junction bases: 1. The gene calls are TRBV7-8 and TRBJ1-4, with 9 bases fitting TRBD1. The specimen was PBMCs or T cells enriched from blood (not recorded which). The sequence was collected from a man aged 70 or older who had been exposed to COVID-19. The CDR3 sequence is CASSSTGGNEKLFF. CDR3 nucleotides: TGTGCCAGCAGCTCGACAGGGGGTAATGAAAAACTGTTTTTT.